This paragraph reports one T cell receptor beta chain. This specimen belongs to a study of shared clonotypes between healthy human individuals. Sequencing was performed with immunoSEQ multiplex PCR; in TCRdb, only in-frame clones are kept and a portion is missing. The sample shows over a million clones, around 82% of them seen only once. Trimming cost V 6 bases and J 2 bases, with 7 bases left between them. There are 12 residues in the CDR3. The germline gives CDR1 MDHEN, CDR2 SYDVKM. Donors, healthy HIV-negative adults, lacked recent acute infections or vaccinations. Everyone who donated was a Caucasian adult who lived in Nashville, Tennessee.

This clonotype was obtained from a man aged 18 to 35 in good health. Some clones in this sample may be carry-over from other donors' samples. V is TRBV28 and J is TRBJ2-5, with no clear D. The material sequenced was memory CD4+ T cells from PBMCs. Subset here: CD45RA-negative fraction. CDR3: CASSKPQETQYF. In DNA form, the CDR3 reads TGTGCCAGCAGCAAACCTCAAGAGACCCAGTACTTC.